This T cell receptor (beta chain) was observed in a study of T-cell memory formation after mild COVID-19. Study background: TCR clusters were mostly donor specific.

Germline values: CDR1 MNHEY, CDR2 SVGAGI. V shed 4 bases and J shed 4 bases, with 10 bases lying between them. This CDR3 has 13 amino acids. Study-level findings and limits: The study detected some responding clones in pre-infection memory, suggesting cross-reactive memory joined. Balance between CD4 and CD8 was seen in clones contracting day 15 to 85, and a CD4+ lean was seen in later expanders.

This clonotype was found a few times. Its antigen is currently unknown. cDNA libraries for TCR alpha and TCR beta, carrying sample barcodes and UMIs, came from 5'RACE with constant-segment primers. In TCRdb, the 5' RACE reads were re-called with MiXCR into one record per CDR3 protein. The sample shows about 360,000 distinct CDR3 sequences, 13% to 15% of them seen only once. The sample taken for sequencing was PBMCs or a T cell subset sorted from them (not recorded which). The chain has TRBV6-5 and TRBJ1-2; perhaps TRBD1 as D (5 bases). The receptor's source is a man aged 18 to 30 who had mild COVID-19 (a few samples of this study predate the infection). Cell type and time point are not known. CDR3 sequence (DNA): TGTGCCAGCAGTTCAGGGTATAGCTATGGCTACACCTTC. It yields the protein CASSSGYSYGYTF.